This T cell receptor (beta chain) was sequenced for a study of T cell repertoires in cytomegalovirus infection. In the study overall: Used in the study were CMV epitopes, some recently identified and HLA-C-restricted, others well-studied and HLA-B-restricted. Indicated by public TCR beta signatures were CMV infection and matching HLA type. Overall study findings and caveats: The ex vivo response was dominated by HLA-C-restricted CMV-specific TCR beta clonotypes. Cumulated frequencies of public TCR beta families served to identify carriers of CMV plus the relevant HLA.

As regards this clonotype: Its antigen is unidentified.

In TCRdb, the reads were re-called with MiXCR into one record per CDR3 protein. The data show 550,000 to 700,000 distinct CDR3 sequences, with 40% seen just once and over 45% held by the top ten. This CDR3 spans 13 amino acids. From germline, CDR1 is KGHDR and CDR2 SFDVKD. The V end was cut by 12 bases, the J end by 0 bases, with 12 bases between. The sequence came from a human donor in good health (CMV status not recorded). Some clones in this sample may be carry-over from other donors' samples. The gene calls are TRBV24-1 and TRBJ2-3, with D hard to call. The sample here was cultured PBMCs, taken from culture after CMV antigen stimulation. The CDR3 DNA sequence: TGTGCCGCCCAGATGCGGAGCACAGATACGCAGTATTTT. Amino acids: CAAQMRSTDTQYF.